A single sample is the source of the 9 T cell receptor beta chains below, sequenced in a study of T cells after yellow fever vaccination. TCRdb reanalysed the 5' RACE reads using MiXCR and keeps one entry per CDR3 protein. The sample lists about 170,000 distinct CDR3 sequences, 11% occurring once. Specimen: CD8+ T cells sorted from PBMCs, collected 15 days after the yellow fever booster vaccination. These receptors all stem from a young man who received the YFV17D yellow fever vaccine.

V is TRBV6-2 or TRBV6-3 and J is TRBJ1-6; D is unclear. This CDR3 has 13 residues. Germline loops: CDR1 MNHEY, CDR2 SVGEGT. V was shortened by 2 bases and J by 7 bases, with 6 bases between the two germline ends. The CDR3 region is CASSYESNSPLHF. CDR3 coding DNA: TGTGCCAGCAGTTACGAGTCAAATTCACCCCTCCACTTT.

This clonotype was seen a few times. The chain recombines TRBV30 with TRBJ1-2; D gene ambiguous. The CDR3 covers 14 residues. Per the germline V gene, CDR1 is GTSNPN and CDR2 is SVGIG (reference sequence). Trimming removed 2 bases from V and 1 base from J, with 11 bases in between. The CDR3 spells CAWSQDGINYGYTF. CDR3 DNA: TGTGCCTGGAGTCAGGACGGCATTAACTATGGCTACACCTTC. Together with reference TRBV30 and TRBJ1-2, the CDR3 gives the full variable domain: SQTIHQWPATLVQPVGSPLSLECTVEGTSNPNLYWYRQAAGRGLQLLFYSVGIGQISSEVPQNLSASRPQDRQFILSSKKLLLSDSGFYLCAWSQDGINYGYTFGSGTRLTVV.

The V call is TRBV24-1, the J call TRBJ2-1; D not certain. V was pared by 3 bases and J by 7 bases, with 18 bases between. CDR3 length: 16 residues. The germline V gene encodes CDR1 KGHDR and CDR2 SFDVKD. CDR3 nucleotide sequence: TGTGCCACCAGTGATCCGATTAGAGGTGTTAGAAATGAGCAGTTCTTC. It codes for CATSDPIRGVRNEQFF.

V usage is TRBV4-1 and J usage is TRBJ2-1, with 8 bases fitting TRBD2. The V and J ends lost 4 bases and 6 bases, in that order; junction bases with no gene match: 14. Germline V gene sequence: CDR1 MGHRA, CDR2 YSYEKL. CDR3 length equals 17 residues. The CDR3 nucleotides read TGCGCCAGCAGCCCACTAGGGACGGGGACTAGTGTCAATGAGCAGTTCTTC. Residues: CASSPLGTGTSVNEQFF.

The chain employs TRBV9 and TRBJ2-1; D is undetermined. The germline V and J ends were trimmed by 0 bases and 5 bases, with 3 bases remaining between them. The CDR3 sequence is 12 residues long. Germline assignment: CDR1 SGDLS and CDR2 YYNGEE. CDR3 DNA: TGTGCCAGCAGCGTAGTTCACAATGAGCAGTTCTTC. It codes for CASSVVHNEQFF.

This rearrangement joins TRBV5-1 to TRBJ2-3; perhaps TRBD2 as D (6 bases). Germline CDR1 reads SGHRS; CDR2 reads YFSETQ. V lost 0 bases and J 6 bases, leaving 14 bases between the germline ends. This CDR3 has 15 residues. In DNA, the CDR3 is TGCGCCAGCAGCTTGGGGGTAGCGGACGGGGATACGCAGTATTTT. As protein: CASSLGVADGDTQYF.

This clonotype has more than one count but fewer than ten. The chain is built from TRBV6-2 or TRBV6-3 and TRBJ1-4, with D unclear. The CDR3 totals 15 residues. CDR1 MNHEY and CDR2 SVGEGT come from the germline V gene. V lost 8 bases to trimming and J lost 8 bases, with 21 bases between them. The CDR3 DNA reads TGTGCCAGCCGGTGGACCGTACGGGTAGGGGAAAAACTGTTTTTT. Translation: CASRWTVRVGEKLFF.

This clonotype came up a few times. The chain recombines TRBV7-9 with TRBJ2-5; D gene unclear. Germline values: CDR1 SEHNR, CDR2 FQNEAQ (reference sequence). The ends were cut back, 3 bases at V and 5 bases at J, with 4 bases in the middle. The CDR3 extends over 11 amino acids. In DNA, the CDR3 is TGTGCCAGCAGCTTTTTCGAGACCCAGTACTTC. It yields the protein CASSFFETQYF.

This clonotype appeared a few times. The chain joins TRBV6-2 or TRBV6-3 to TRBJ2-2; weak D call: TRBD2 (6 bases). In germline, CDR1 is MNHEY, CDR2 SVGEGT. The CDR3 extends over 13 amino acids. V was trimmed by 5 bases and J by 6 bases, leaving 10 bases between them. The chain's CDR3 is CASSVGEAGELFF. The CDR3 DNA is TGTGCCAGCAGTGTAGGGGAGGCCGGGGAGCTGTTTTTT.